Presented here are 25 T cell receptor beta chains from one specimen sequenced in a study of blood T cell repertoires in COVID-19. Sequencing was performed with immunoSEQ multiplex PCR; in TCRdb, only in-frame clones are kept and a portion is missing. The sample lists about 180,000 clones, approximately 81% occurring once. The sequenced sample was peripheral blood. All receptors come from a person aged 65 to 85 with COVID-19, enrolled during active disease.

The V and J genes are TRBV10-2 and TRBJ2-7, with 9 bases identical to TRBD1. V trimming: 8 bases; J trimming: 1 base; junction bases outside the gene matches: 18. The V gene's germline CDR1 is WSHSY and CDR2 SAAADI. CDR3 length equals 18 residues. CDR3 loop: CASAPGLGDRAGSYEQYF. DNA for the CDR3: TGCGCCAGCGCTCCGGGGTTGGGGGACAGGGCAGGTTCCTACGAGCAGTACTTC.

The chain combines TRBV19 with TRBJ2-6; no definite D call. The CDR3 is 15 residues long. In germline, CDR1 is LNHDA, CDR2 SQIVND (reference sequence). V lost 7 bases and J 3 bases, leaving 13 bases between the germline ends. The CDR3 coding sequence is TGTGCCAGTACGCTTTCCGGTAGTGGGGCCAACGTCCTGACTTTC. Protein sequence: CASTLSGSGANVLTF.

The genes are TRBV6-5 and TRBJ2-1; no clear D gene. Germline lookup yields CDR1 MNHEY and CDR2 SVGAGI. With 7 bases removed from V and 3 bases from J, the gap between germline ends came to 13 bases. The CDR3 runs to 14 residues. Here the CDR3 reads CASKETLSYNEQFF. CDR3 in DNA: TGTGCCAGCAAGGAGACCCTAAGCTACAATGAGCAGTTCTTC.

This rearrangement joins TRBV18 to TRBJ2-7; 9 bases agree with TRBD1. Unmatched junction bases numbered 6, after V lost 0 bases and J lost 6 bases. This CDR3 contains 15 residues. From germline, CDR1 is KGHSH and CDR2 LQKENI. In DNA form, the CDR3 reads TGTGCCAGCTCACCACCACGGGACAGGGTTTCCGAGCAGTACTTC. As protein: CASSPPRDRVSEQYF.

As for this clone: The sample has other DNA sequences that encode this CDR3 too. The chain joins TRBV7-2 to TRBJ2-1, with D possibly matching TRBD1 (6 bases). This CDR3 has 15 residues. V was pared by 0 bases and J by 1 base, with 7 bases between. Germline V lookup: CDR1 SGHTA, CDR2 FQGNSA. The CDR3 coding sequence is TGTGCCAGCAGCTTAGCAAGGGGGTCCTACAATGAGCAGTTCTTC. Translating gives CASSLARGSYNEQFF.

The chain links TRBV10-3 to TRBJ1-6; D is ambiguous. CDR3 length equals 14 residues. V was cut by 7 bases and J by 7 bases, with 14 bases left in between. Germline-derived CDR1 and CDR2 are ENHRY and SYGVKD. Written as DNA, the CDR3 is TGTGCCATCAAACGATTGGAGGGAAATTCACCCCTCCACTTT. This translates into CAIKRLEGNSPLHF.

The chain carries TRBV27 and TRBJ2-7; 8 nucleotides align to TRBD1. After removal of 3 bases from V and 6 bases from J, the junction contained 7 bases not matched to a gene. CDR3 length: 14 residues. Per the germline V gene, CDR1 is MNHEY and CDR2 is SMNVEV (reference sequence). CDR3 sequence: CASSFNRGESEQYF. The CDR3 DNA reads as TGTGCCAGCAGTTTTAACAGGGGGGAATCCGAGCAGTACTTC.

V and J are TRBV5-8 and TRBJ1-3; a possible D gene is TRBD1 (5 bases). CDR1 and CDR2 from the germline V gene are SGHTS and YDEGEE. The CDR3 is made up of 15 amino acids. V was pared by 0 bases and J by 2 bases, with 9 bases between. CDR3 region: CASSLVRVAGNTIYF. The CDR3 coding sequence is TGTGCCAGCAGCTTGGTCAGGGTGGCTGGAAACACCATATATTTT.

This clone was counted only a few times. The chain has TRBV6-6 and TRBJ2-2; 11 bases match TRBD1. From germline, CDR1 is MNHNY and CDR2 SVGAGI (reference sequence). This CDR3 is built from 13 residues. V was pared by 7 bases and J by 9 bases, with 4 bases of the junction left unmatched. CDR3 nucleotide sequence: TGTGCCAGCATCGGACAGGGGGCTCGGGAGCTGTTTTTT. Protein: CASIGQGARELFF.

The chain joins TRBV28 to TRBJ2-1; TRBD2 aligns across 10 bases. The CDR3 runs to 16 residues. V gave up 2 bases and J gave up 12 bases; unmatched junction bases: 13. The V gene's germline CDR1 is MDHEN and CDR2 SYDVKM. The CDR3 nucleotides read TGTGCCAGCAGTTTACGGGCTAGCGGGAGTAATATGAGGCAGTTCTTC. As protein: CASSLRASGSNMRQFF.

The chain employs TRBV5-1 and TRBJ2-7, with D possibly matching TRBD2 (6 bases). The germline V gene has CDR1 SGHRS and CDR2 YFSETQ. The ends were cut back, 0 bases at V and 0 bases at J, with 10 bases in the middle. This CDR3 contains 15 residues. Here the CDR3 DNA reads TGCGCCAGCAGCTTGGTCGGGGGAAGCTCCTACGAGCAGTACTTC. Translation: CASSLVGGSSYEQYF. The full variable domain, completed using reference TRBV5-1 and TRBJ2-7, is KAGVTQTPRYLIKTRGQQVTLSCSPISGHRSVSWYQQTPGQGLQFLFEYFSETQRNKGNFPGRFSGRQFSNSRSEMNVSTLELGDSALYLCASSLVGGSSYEQYFGPGTRLTVT.

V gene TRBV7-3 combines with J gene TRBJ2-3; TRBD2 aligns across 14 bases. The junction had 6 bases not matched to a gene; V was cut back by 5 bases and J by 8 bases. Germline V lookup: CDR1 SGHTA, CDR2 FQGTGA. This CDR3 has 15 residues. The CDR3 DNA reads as TGTGCCAGCAGCCCAGGACTAGCGGGGGGTGGTACGCAGTATTTT. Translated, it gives CASSPGLAGGGTQYF.

DNA for the CDR3: TGCGCCAGCAGCTTATTACAGGGACGAATGAACAATGAGCAGTTCTTC. Translated: CASSLLQGRMNNEQFF. This chain connects TRBV5-1 to TRBJ2-1; tentative D call: TRBD1 (6 bases). Germline CDR1 is SGHRS and CDR2 is YFSETQ. The CDR3 extends over 16 amino acids. Trimming took off 2 bases at V and 5 bases at J, with 17 bases between the two ends.

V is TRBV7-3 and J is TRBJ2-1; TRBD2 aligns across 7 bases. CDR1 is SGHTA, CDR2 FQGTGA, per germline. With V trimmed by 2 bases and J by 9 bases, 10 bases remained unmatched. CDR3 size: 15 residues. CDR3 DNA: TGTGCCAGCAGCTTAGCGGGAGAGCCCCGTGGTGAGCAGTTCTTC. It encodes CASSLAGEPRGEQFF.

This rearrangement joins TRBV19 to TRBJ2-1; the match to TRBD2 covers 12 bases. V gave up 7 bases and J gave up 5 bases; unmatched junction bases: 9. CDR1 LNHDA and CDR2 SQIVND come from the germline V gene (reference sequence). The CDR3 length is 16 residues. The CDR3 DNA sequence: TGTGCCAGTACTAGCGGGAGGGCCAGTTGGGACAATGAGCAGTTCTTC. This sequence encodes CASTSGRASWDNEQFF. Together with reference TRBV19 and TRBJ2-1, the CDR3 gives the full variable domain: DGGITQSPKYLFRKEGQNVTLSCEQNLNHDAMYWYRQDPGQGLRLIYYSQIVNDFQKGDIAEGYSVSREKKESFPLTVTSAQKNPTAFYLCASTSGRASWDNEQFFGPGTRLTVL.

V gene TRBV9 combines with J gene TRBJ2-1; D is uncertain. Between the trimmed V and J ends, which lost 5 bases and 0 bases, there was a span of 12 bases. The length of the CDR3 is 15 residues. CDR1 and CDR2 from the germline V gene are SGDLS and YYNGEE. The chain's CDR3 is CASSRGSSSYNEQFF. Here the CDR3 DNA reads TGTGCCAGCAGTCGAGGCAGCAGCTCCTACAATGAGCAGTTCTTC.

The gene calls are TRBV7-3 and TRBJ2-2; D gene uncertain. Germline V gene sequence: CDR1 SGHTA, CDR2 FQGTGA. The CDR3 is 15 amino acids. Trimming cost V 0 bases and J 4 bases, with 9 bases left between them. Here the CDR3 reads CASSLTPAGTGELFF. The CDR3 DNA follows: TGTGCCAGCAGCTTAACGCCGGCAGGCACCGGGGAGCTGTTTTTT.

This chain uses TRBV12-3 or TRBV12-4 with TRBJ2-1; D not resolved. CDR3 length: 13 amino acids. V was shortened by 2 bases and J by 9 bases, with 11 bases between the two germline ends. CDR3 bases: TGTGCCAGCAGTTTACCCCCCGGTCTTGAGCAGTTCTTC. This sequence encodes CASSLPPGLEQFF.

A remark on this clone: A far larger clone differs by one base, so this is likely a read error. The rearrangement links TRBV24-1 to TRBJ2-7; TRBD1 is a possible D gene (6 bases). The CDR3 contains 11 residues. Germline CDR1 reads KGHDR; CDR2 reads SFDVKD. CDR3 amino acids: CATCEGGEQYF. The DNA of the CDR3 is TGTGCCACCTGTGAAGGGGGCGAGCAGTACTTC.

CDR3 protein: CASSESPSGGGRELFF. The CDR3 nucleotides read TGTGCCAGCAGTGAATCGCCCAGCGGGGGAGGGAGGGAGCTGTTTTTT. The J gene is TRBJ2-2, the V gene TRBV2; 8 nucleotides agree with TRBD2. The junction had 11 bases not matched to a gene; V was cut back by 2 bases and J by 9 bases. This CDR3 has 16 residues. Germline-derived CDR1 and CDR2 are SNHLY and FYNNEI.

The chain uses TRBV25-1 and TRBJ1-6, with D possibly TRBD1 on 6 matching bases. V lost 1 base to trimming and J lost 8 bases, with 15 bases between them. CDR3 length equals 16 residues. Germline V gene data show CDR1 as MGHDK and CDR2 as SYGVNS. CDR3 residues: CASSEWGRGGYSPLHF. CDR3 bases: TGTGCCAGCAGTGAATGGGGGAGGGGGGGATATTCACCCCTCCACTTT.

The CDR3 loop is CASPPSAADYEQYF. The CDR3 DNA follows: TGTGCCAGCCCCCCCTCGGCGGCAGACTACGAGCAGTACTTC. The V call is TRBV6-5, the J call TRBJ2-7; D is uncertain. Trimming took off 8 bases at V and 3 bases at J, with 17 bases between the two ends. The germline gives CDR1 MNHEY, CDR2 SVGAGI. This CDR3 has 14 residues.

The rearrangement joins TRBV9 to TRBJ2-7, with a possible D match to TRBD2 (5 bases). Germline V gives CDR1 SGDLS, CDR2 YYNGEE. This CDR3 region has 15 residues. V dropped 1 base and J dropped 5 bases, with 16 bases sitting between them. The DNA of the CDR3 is TGTGCCAGCAGCGTACAAGGGCTAGCTGGCAACGAGCAGTACTTC. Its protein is CASSVQGLAGNEQYF.

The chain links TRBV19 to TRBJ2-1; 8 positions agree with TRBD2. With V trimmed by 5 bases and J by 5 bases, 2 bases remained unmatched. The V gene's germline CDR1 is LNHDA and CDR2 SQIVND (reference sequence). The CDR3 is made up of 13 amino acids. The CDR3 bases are TGTGCCAGTAGTTCGGGACTAGACAATGAGCAGTTCTTC. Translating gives CASSSGLDNEQFF.

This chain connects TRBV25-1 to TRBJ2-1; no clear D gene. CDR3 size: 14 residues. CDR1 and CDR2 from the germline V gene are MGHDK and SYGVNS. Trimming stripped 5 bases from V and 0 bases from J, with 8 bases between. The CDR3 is CASSSRFSYNEQFF. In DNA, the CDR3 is TGTGCCAGCAGTTCCCGTTTCTCCTACAATGAGCAGTTCTTC.